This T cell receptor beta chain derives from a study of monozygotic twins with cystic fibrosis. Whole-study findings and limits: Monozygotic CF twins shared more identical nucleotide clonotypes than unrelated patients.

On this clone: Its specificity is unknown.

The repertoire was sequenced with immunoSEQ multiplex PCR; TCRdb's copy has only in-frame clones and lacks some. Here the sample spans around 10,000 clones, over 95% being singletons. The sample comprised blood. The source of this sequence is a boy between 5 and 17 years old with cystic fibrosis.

CDR3 in amino acids: CASSDLVPQGFNEQFF. Written as DNA, the CDR3 is TGTGCCAGCAGTGACCTCGTTCCTCAGGGGTTTAATGAGCAGTTCTTC. The genes are TRBV2 and TRBJ2-1; weak D call: TRBD1 (6 bases). Trimming removed 3 bases at V and 7 bases at J, with 19 bases between. The CDR3 contains 16 residues. Looked up from germline, CDR1 is SNHLY and CDR2 is FYNNEI.